This is a list of T cell receptor beta chains from one sample in a study of T cell repertoires in cytomegalovirus infection. TCRdb reprocessed the reads via MiXCR and lists one record per CDR3 protein. The profile shows 100,000 to 150,000 distinct CDR3 sequences, around 32% of them singletons. These receptors lack a known antigen. This specimen was CD8+ T cells from cultured PBMCs, taken from culture after CMV antigen stimulation. Every receptor here comes from a human donor in good health (CMV status not recorded). Some clones in this sample may be carry-over from other donors' samples. Each CDR3 is given with its conserved first and last residue. The order of the fields is V gene, J gene, clone size, D gene, CDR3 DNA, CDR3 protein. The D gene is left open where the match is weak. Only part of the rows carry a size: once, few, many, or a class if the clone is expanded.

>TRBV7-8|TRBJ2-1|-|TRBD1
TGTGCCAGCAGCCCCGGGACAGGGGCCGACAATGAGCAGTTCTTC
CASSPGTGADNEQFF
>TRBV7-9|TRBJ2-1|-|TRBD1
TGTGCCAGCAGCCAAGACGGGGACAGCGAGTTCTTC
CASSQDGDSEFF
>TRBV27|TRBJ1-2|-|-
TGTGCCAGCAGTTTTACCGGGACATTAGCTGGCTACACCTTC
CASSFTGTLAGYTF
>TRBV19|TRBJ2-7|-|-
TGTGCCAGTAGTATTTCGTTAGGATCTTCCTACGAGCAGTACTTC
CASSISLGSSYEQYF
>TRBV19|TRBJ1-2|few|-
TGTGCCAGTAGGAGAGGAAAGCTCTATGGCTACACCTTC
CASRRGKLYGYTF
>TRBV28|TRBJ2-5|-|-
TGTGCCAGCAGGACCCAGGCCGGTGCAGGGAGGGAGACCCAGTACTTC
CASRTQAGAGRETQYF
>TRBV29-1|TRBJ1-2|few|-
TGCAGCGTTGTCGGCGGAGCTAACTATGGCTACACCTTC
CSVVGGANYGYTF
>TRBV7-3|TRBJ2-3|once|TRBD2
TGTGCCAGCAGCTTAGGGACTAGCCCTACCGCAGATACGCAGTATTTT
CASSLGTSPTADTQYF
>TRBV5-1|TRBJ1-5|-|TRBD1
TGCGCCAGCAGCTCGACAGGGAATAGCAATCAGCCCCAGCATTTT
CASSSTGNSNQPQHF
>TRBV27|TRBJ2-3|-|TRBD2
TGTGCCAGCAGCCCAAAGACTAGCGGTACAGATACGCAGTATTTT
CASSPKTSGTDTQYF
>TRBV4-2|TRBJ2-7|-|-
TGTGCCAGCAGCCAAGAAACAGGGAGCTCCTACGAGCAGTACTTC
CASSQETGSSYEQYF
>TRBV7-2|TRBJ2-1|-|-
TGTGCCAGCAGCTTAGTGACAGGCGTCATTTACAATGAGCAGTTCTTC
CASSLVTGVIYNEQFF
>TRBV28|TRBJ2-3|few|TRBD1
TGTGCCAGCAGTTTATTGTTACCGGGACAGGGCACAGATACGCAGTATTTT
CASSLLLPGQGTDTQYF
>TRBV28|TRBJ1-6|many|-
TGTGCCAGCCAAGGGGGGAGCTCCTATAATTCACCCCTCCACTTT
CASQGGSSYNSPLHF
>TRBV19|TRBJ2-7|-|TRBD1
TGTGCCAGTAGGGGACAGGGGACCTACGAGCAGTACTTC
CASRGQGTYEQYF
>TRBV4-1|TRBJ2-3|-|-
TGCGCCAGCAGCCAACCGGAAACTCGGGATACGCAGTATTTT
CASSQPETRDTQYF
>TRBV5-1|TRBJ2-1|-|-
TGCGCCAGCAGCTTGGTTTCTCAGGGGCCGGGGTATGATGAGCAGTTCTTC
CASSLVSQGPGYDEQFF
>TRBV7-8|TRBJ1-2|few|TRBD1
TGTGCCAGCAGCTTGCTTTCAGGACAGGGGGAGTATGGCTACACCTTC
CASSLLSGQGEYGYTF
>TRBV9|TRBJ2-7|-|-
TGTGCCAGCAGCGTAGAGGGTAGCTCCTACGAGCAGTACTTC
CASSVEGSSYEQYF
>TRBV20-1|TRBJ1-2|-|-
TGCAGTGCTAGGGTTCAGTCCGATAACTATGGCTACACCTTC
CSARVQSDNYGYTF